A single sample gave rise to the 21 T cell receptor beta chains below, sequenced in a study of cytomegalovirus exposure and HLA in healthy donors (dated by TCRdb to 2016 to 2017). To prepare the library, the immunoSEQ multiplex PCR assay was applied. Not all clones reach the TCRdb copy of this immuneACCESS table, which keeps in-frame sequences only. Checked studies attribute under half of the gap to unresolved V genes and leave the rest unexplained. The sample records roughly 330,000 clones, approximately 90% of which are singletons. The top ten clones comprise more than 0.9% of the sample. The sample taken for sequencing was PBMCs. The receptors here all came from a woman aged 30 to 39 in good health and CMV-seropositive.

This clone came up many times. The rearrangement uses TRBV29-1 and TRBJ1-5, with no clear D. The CDR3 length is 15 residues. Germline V gene sequence: CDR1 SQVTM, CDR2 ANQGSEA. Trimming pared 6 bases from V and 2 bases from J, leaving 17 bases between. This CDR3 reads CSVADGWLGNQPQHF. The DNA for the CDR3 is TGCAGCGTAGCGGACGGCTGGTTGGGCAATCAGCCCCAGCATTTT.

The chain joins TRBV7-6 to TRBJ1-1; D call uncertain. Trimming removed 3 bases from V and 8 bases from J, with 13 bases in between. This CDR3 has 13 residues. Germline loops: CDR1 SGHVS, CDR2 FNYEAQ. CDR3 residues: CASSLSSVEEAFF. The CDR3 DNA follows: TGTGCCAGCAGCTTGAGCTCAGTCGAAGAAGCTTTCTTT.

This clone was detected only once. The genes are TRBV6-5 and TRBJ2-3, with 11 bases aligning to TRBD2. Trimming removed 5 bases from V and 5 bases from J; junction bases left unmatched: 6. There are 15 residues in the CDR3. Germline CDR1 MNHEY, CDR2 SVGAGI. CDR3 nucleotide sequence: TGTGCCAGCAGTCAGACTAGCGGGGCAGGAGATACGCAGTATTTT. This encodes CASSQTSGAGDTQYF.

The rearrangement uses TRBV7-2 and TRBJ1-2; 7 bases are a match to TRBD1. The CDR3 covers 17 residues. J lost 3 bases, V lost 3 bases, and 13 bases had no gene match. In germline, CDR1 is SGHTA, CDR2 FQGNSA. CDR3 region: CASSFFMTGNVDYGYTF. The DNA for the CDR3 is TGTGCCAGCAGCTTTTTCATGACAGGGAATGTAGACTATGGCTACACCTTC.

The genes are TRBV2 and TRBJ1-5, with D unresolved. Germline CDR1 reads SNHLY; CDR2 reads FYNNEI. V was pared by 3 bases and J by 3 bases, with 9 bases between. CDR3 length: 14 amino acids. Here the CDR3 DNA reads TGTGCCAGCAGTGAGGGTCAGCCCAATCAGCCCCAGCATTTT. Amino acid sequence: CASSEGQPNQPQHF.

The chain employs TRBV28 and TRBJ1-4, with 10 bases identical to TRBD1. The CDR3 runs to 18 residues. Unmatched junction bases numbered 15, after V lost 8 bases and J lost 3 bases. CDR1 and CDR2 (germline): MDHEN, SYDVKM. The CDR3 is CASRNRDRGPTANEKLFF. The CDR3 coding sequence is TGTGCCAGCCGAAACCGGGACAGGGGCCCTACAGCTAATGAAAAACTGTTTTTT.

The genes are TRBV6-1 and TRBJ1-2; a possible D gene is TRBD1 (5 bases). Deletions cut 7 bases from V and 7 bases from J, with 13 bases between. The CDR3 sequence is 12 residues long. The germline V gene encodes CDR1 MNHNS and CDR2 SASEGT. CDR3 loop: CASTPRVGGYTF. CDR3 in DNA: TGTGCCAGCACCCCCAGGGTGGGTGGCTACACCTTC.

The rearrangement joins TRBV28 to TRBJ2-5; 10 nucleotides line up with TRBD1. The CDR3 totals 15 residues. Germline V CDR1 and CDR2: MDHEN, SYDVKM. V was clipped by 5 bases and J by 4 bases; unmatched bases: 7. In DNA form, the CDR3 reads TGTGCCAGCAGTCTAGACAGGGGGCGCGGAGAGACCCAGTACTTC. Protein sequence: CASSLDRGRGETQYF. Drawing the rest from reference TRBV28 and TRBJ2-5, the complete variable domain is DVKVTQSSRYLVKRTGEKVFLECVQDMDHENMFWYRQDPGLGLRLIYFSYDVKMKEKGDIPEGYSVSREKKERFSLILESASTNQTSMYLCASSLDRGRGETQYFGPGTRLLVL.

The chain couples TRBV4-2 to TRBJ1-5; TRBD1 might be the D (6 bases). Trimming pared 0 bases from V and 5 bases from J, leaving 20 bases between. CDR1 LGHNA and CDR2 YNFKEQ come from the germline V gene. The CDR3 sequence is 18 residues long. The CDR3 DNA follows: TGTGCCAGCAGCCAAGATGATCTAGACAGGAGAGAGTATCAGCCCCAGCATTTT. It is translated as CASSQDDLDRREYQPQHF.

This chain uses TRBV7-9 with TRBJ2-2; a possible D gene is TRBD2 (6 bases). The CDR3 consists of 15 residues. CDR1 is SEHNR, CDR2 FQNEAQ, per germline (reference sequence). V lost 2 bases and J 4 bases, leaving 11 bases between the germline ends. The CDR3 bases are TGTGCCAGCAGCTTAAGGCAGGGAGGCACCGGGGAGCTGTTTTTT. Translating it yields CASSLRQGGTGELFF.

Only a few counts were recorded for this clone. V usage is TRBV6-5 and J usage is TRBJ2-1; D possibly uses TRBD1 or TRBD2 (7 bases each). Germline V gene lookup returns CDR1 MNHEY and CDR2 SVGAGI. V was clipped by 2 bases and J by 10 bases, with 18 bases between them. The CDR3 sequence is 15 residues long. The CDR3 spells CASSYNAGGGFEQFF. The CDR3 DNA sequence: TGTGCCAGCAGTTACAACGCAGGGGGGGGTTTCGAGCAGTTCTTC.

V is TRBV30 and J is TRBJ1-4; TRBD1 aligns across 8 bases. Trimming cost V 1 base and J 0 bases; bases outside gene matches: 4. CDR3 size: 16 residues. Germline V gives CDR1 GTSNPN, CDR2 SVGIG (reference sequence). For the CDR3, the DNA is TGTGCCTGGAGTGAGGACAGGGTGGCAACTAATGAAAAACTGTTTTTT. Protein sequence: CAWSEDRVATNEKLFF. The complete variable domain, with remaining parts taken from reference TRBV30 and TRBJ1-4, reads SQTIHQWPATLVQPVGSPLSLECTVEGTSNPNLYWYRQAAGRGLQLLFYSVGIGQISSEVPQNLSASRPQDRQFILSSKKLLLSDSGFYLCAWSEDRVATNEKLFFGSGTQLSVL.

This clone has only a few counts. The gene calls are TRBV7-6 and TRBJ1-4; 7 nucleotides line up with TRBD1. Germline CDR1 SGHVS, CDR2 FNYEAQ. This CDR3 is built from 15 residues. Trimming removed 4 bases from V and 2 bases from J; junction bases left unmatched: 4. The CDR3 sequence: CASSSNRGTNEKLFF. CDR3 bases: TGTGCCAGCAGCTCTAACAGGGGTACTAATGAAAAACTGTTTTTT.

The chain recombines TRBV13 with TRBJ2-3, with TRBD2 matching 7 bases. The CDR3 contains 15 residues. V was clipped by 6 bases and J by 6 bases; unmatched bases: 12. The germline V gene encodes CDR1 PRHDT and CDR2 FYEKMQ (reference sequence). CDR3 region: CASRPRGRGDDTQYF. The CDR3 coding sequence is TGTGCCAGCAGACCCCGGGGGAGGGGCGACGATACGCAGTATTTT.

This clone was picked up one time. This sequence joins TRBV28 and TRBJ2-2, with unresolved D. With 1 base removed from V and 5 bases from J, the gap between germline ends came to 8 bases. The germline gives CDR1 MDHEN, CDR2 SYDVKM. The CDR3 has 14 amino acids. The CDR3 spells CASSLSRRTGELFF. CDR3 nucleotides: TGTGCCAGCAGTTTATCCCGAAGAACCGGGGAGCTGTTTTTT. Based on the CDR3 plus reference TRBV28 and TRBJ2-2, the full variable domain is DVKVTQSSRYLVKRTGEKVFLECVQDMDHENMFWYRQDPGLGLRLIYFSYDVKMKEKGDIPEGYSVSREKKERFSLILESASTNQTSMYLCASSLSRRTGELFFGEGSRLTVL.

This chain uses TRBV5-6 with TRBJ2-1; D unclear. Trimming removed 0 bases at V and 0 bases at J, with 7 bases between. The germline gives CDR1 SGHDT, CDR2 YYEEEE. The CDR3 is 15 residues long. CDR3 loop: CASSLGASSYNEQFF. The CDR3 DNA reads as TGTGCCAGCAGCTTGGGTGCTAGCTCCTACAATGAGCAGTTCTTC.

This clone has a single count. The chain combines TRBV6-4 with TRBJ1-2; 11 nucleotides align to TRBD1. Germline CDR1 MRHNA, CDR2 SNTAGT. CDR3 length equals 20 residues. Trimming removed 0 bases from V and 4 bases from J; junction bases left unmatched: 16. The CDR3 loop is CASSDSNRTGGETFSYGYTF. In DNA form, the CDR3 reads TGTGCCAGCAGTGACTCGAATAGGACAGGGGGCGAGACATTTAGCTATGGCTACACCTTC.

The chain employs TRBV2 and TRBJ1-4, with D possibly being TRBD1 (5 bases). Trimming pared 7 bases from V and 4 bases from J, leaving 10 bases between. CDR1 and CDR2 (germline): SNHLY, FYNNEI. The CDR3 has 13 amino acids. CDR3 in DNA: TGTGCCAGCACCCAGACAGTTAATGAAAAACTGTTTTTT. Translation: CASTQTVNEKLFF.

V gene TRBV7-9 combines with J gene TRBJ2-1; D is perhaps TRBD2 (6 bases). Trimming removed 4 bases at V and 6 bases at J, with 13 bases between. The germline V gene encodes CDR1 SEHNR and CDR2 FQNEAQ (reference sequence). This CDR3 is 14 amino acids long. The CDR3 region is CASSSPTSPNEQFF. The CDR3 DNA follows: TGTGCCAGCAGCTCCCCGACTAGTCCCAATGAGCAGTTCTTC.

The V and J genes are TRBV5-6 and TRBJ1-4, with D unclear. The CDR3 totals 14 residues. The V and J ends lost 0 bases and 8 bases respectively, with 11 bases between them. CDR1 SGHDT and CDR2 YYEEEE come from the germline V gene. CDR3 nucleotide sequence: TGTGCCAGCAGCTTGGGCGGGCGCGAGGAAAAACTGTTTTTT. Its translation: CASSLGGREEKLFF.

The rearrangement uses TRBV4-1 and TRBJ2-7; no reliable D call. V dropped 6 bases and J dropped 0 bases, with 15 bases sitting between them. The CDR3 consists of 15 residues. CDR1 is MGHRA, CDR2 YSYEKL, per germline. CDR3 sequence reads: CASRRSQTSSYEQYF. CDR3 DNA: TGCGCCAGCAGAAGGTCGCAAACGAGCTCCTACGAGCAGTACTTC.